The sample holds many counts of the clone carrying this T cell receptor beta chain. The record originates from a study of human T cells and chemical hapten exposure. Noted time point: patch test 1, 2 weeks after DPC sensitization. Regarding treatment: therapeutic diphenylcyclopropenone sensitization with weekly scalp DPC. Ahead of applying each patch test, blood was sampled. From germline, CDR1 is SGHTA and CDR2 FQGNSA. The CDR3 is 13 amino acids. The V and J ends lost 4 bases and 13 bases respectively, with 19 bases between them. Each CDR3 protein is one row after TCRdb ran MiXCR on the RACE reads. The table records some 340,000 distinct CDR3 sequences, about 7% of them present only once.

Here the sequenced sample was whole blood, taken in connection with sensitization to the hapten diphenylcyclopropenone (DPC). J is TRBJ2-5 and V is TRBV7-2; D remains ambiguous. The source of this sequence is a woman aged 18-30 years with alopecia areata. Some clones in this sample may be carry-over from other donors' samples. CDR3 amino acids: CASSSYITSDRYF. The CDR3 bases are TGTGCCAGCAGCTCCTACATAACATCGGATAGGTACTTC. Together with reference TRBV7-2 and TRBJ2-5, the CDR3 gives the full variable domain: GAGVSQSPSNKVTEKGKDVELRCDPISGHTALYWYRQSLGQGLEFLIYFQGNSAPDKSGLPSDRFSAERTGGSVSTLTIQRTQQEDSAVYLCASSSYITSDRYFGPGTRLLVL.